The rows below give T cell receptor beta chains drawn from one sample of a study of cytomegalovirus exposure and HLA in healthy donors. TCRdb's table, derived via immunoSEQ multiplex PCR, lists solely in-frame clones and lacks some. The sample yields 170,000 or so clones, less than 85% seen once. The sequenced material came from PBMCs. Receptors were obtained from a boy younger than 18 in good health and CMV-seronegative. CDR3s include the opening cysteine and the closing phenylalanine or tryptophan. The D gene is left open where the match is weak. Some rows have no size entry. The others give once, few or many, or a class for an expanded clone.

CDR3 protein | CDR3 DNA | V gene | D gene | J gene | clone size
CSVDLLAGVNEQFF | TGCAGCGTTGATTTACTAGCGGGGGTAAATGAGCAGTTCTTC | TRBV29-1 | TRBD2 | TRBJ2-1 | once
CSVFGGTSGTDTQYF | TGCAGCGTTTTCGGAGGGACTAGCGGCACAGATACGCAGTATTTT | TRBV29-1 | TRBD2 | TRBJ2-3 | -
CSVTGTGPLNGYTF | TGCAGCGTCACCGGGACAGGTCCTTTAAATGGCTACACCTTC | TRBV29-1 | TRBD1 | TRBJ1-2 | -
CASSYSGGIAETQYF | TGTGCCAGCAGTTACTCGGGGGGTATCGCGGAGACCCAGTACTTC | TRBV6-5 | - | TRBJ2-5 | -
CASSPPSGTNTYEQYF | TGTGCCAGCAGCCCTCCGAGTGGGACAAATACCTACGAGCAGTACTTC | TRBV7-9 | - | TRBJ2-7 | -
CASRLGAPGNTIYF | TGCGCCAGCAGGCTTGGAGCGCCTGGAAACACCATATATTTT | TRBV5-1 | - | TRBJ1-3 | -
CAIRMENSPLHF | TGTGCCATCAGGATGGAGAATTCACCCCTCCACTTT | TRBV10-3 | - | TRBJ1-6 | few
CASSSRQGSHEQYF | TGTGCCAGCAGCTCTCGACAGGGTTCCCACGAGCAGTACTTC | TRBV7-6 | TRBD1 | TRBJ2-7 | few
CASSLGLAGGEQYF | TGTGCCAGCAGCTTGGGACTAGCGGGAGGCGAGCAGTACTTC | TRBV5-4 | TRBD2 | TRBJ2-7 | few
CASSLAGGRGYTEAFF | TGCGCCAGCAGCTTGGCCGGGGGAAGAGGGTACACTGAAGCTTTCTTT | TRBV5-1 | - | TRBJ1-1 | -
CASSYSTGQPDGYTF | TGTGCCAGCAGTTACTCGACGGGACAGCCAGATGGCTACACCTTC | TRBV6-5 | TRBD1 | TRBJ1-2 | -
CSASQGITEAFF | TGCAGCGCATCACAGGGGATCACTGAAGCTTTCTTT | TRBV29-1 | TRBD1 | TRBJ1-1 | -
CAWRTGGGNTIYF | TGTGCCTGGAGGACAGGGGGAGGAAACACCATATATTTT | TRBV30 | TRBD1 | TRBJ1-3 | -
CASSIRDTGQQYF | TGTGCCAGTAGTATACGGGATACAGGGCAGCAGTACTTC | TRBV19 | - | TRBJ2-7 | -
CAWRVDRGRFLAAFF | TGTGCCTGGAGGGTGGACAGGGGGCGGTTTTTAGCAGCTTTCTTT | TRBV30 | TRBD1 | TRBJ1-1 | -
CASSIRVVPDTQYF | TGTGCCAGTAGTATCCGGGTAGTCCCAGATACGCAGTATTTT | TRBV19 | - | TRBJ2-3 | -
CASRWTGVADTQYF | TGCGCCAGCAGGTGGACAGGGGTTGCAGATACGCAGTATTTT | TRBV5-1 | TRBD1 | TRBJ2-3 | -
CASRSLSSGNTIYF | TGTGCAAGTCGCTCCTTGAGCTCTGGAAACACCATATATTTT | TRBV12-2 | - | TRBJ1-3 | -
CASSFIAPTGGSEKLFF | TGTGCCAGCAGCTTTATAGCCCCGACAGGGGGGTCTGAAAAACTGTTTTTT | TRBV7-9 | TRBD1 | TRBJ1-4 | few
CASSRAGTSGTDTQYF | TGTGCCAGCAGCCGCGCCGGGACTAGCGGTACAGATACGCAGTATTTT | TRBV5-6 | TRBD2 | TRBJ2-3 | -
CASSPGFSSYEQYF | TGTGCCAGCTCACCAGGTTTTAGCTCCTACGAGCAGTACTTC | TRBV18 | - | TRBJ2-7 | -
CASSYSSSYEQYF | TGTGCCAGCAGTTACAGTTCTTCCTACGAGCAGTACTTC | TRBV27 | - | TRBJ2-7 | -
CAISEQGSALYSNQPQHF | TGTGCCATCAGTGAGCAGGGGTCAGCCCTTTATAGCAATCAGCCCCAGCATTTT | TRBV10-3 | - | TRBJ1-5 | -
CASSPLQGPHAFF | TGTGCCAGCAGTCCCCTGCAGGGGCCGCACGCTTTCTTT | TRBV27 | - | TRBJ1-1 | -
CASSRQRGGNTEAFF | TGTGCCAGCAGTAGGCAGCGTGGTGGGAACACTGAAGCTTTCTTT | TRBV6-1 | - | TRBJ1-1 | -
CASSLALGGDTVGYTF | TGTGCCAGCAGCTTAGCCCTGGGGGGGGATACAGTTGGCTACACCTTC | TRBV7-9 | - | TRBJ1-2 | -
CASSLVGGQSSGNTIYF | TGCGCCAGCAGCTTGGTGGGGGGACAGTCCTCTGGAAACACCATATATTTT | TRBV5-1 | TRBD1 | TRBJ1-3 | -
CASSGRDRAQETQYF | TGTGCCAGCAGCGGGAGGGACAGGGCCCAAGAGACCCAGTACTTC | TRBV7-2 | TRBD1 | TRBJ2-5 | -
CASSVVLGLSGGTDTQYF | TGTGCCAGCAGCGTAGTTTTGGGACTATCCGGGGGCACAGATACGCAGTATTTT | TRBV9 | TRBD2 | TRBJ2-3 | -
CAWCSTGVNTEAFF | TGTGCCTGGTGCTCTACAGGGGTAAACACTGAAGCTTTCTTT | TRBV30 | TRBD1 | TRBJ1-1 | once
CASSLVLAQRGEQFF | TGTGCCAGCAGCTTAGTACTAGCCCAACGAGGGGAGCAGTTCTTC | TRBV7-2 | - | TRBJ2-1 | -
CACTPVRGFNEQFF | TGTGCCTGCACACCCGTACGAGGCTTCAATGAGCAGTTCTTC | TRBV30 | - | TRBJ2-1 | -
CASGVRGSNEKLFF | TGTGCCAGCGGGGTGAGGGGGTCGAATGAAAAACTGTTTTTT | TRBV11-2 | - | TRBJ1-4 | -
CAWSRGNGYTF | TGTGCCTGGAGTAGAGGGAATGGCTACACCTTC | TRBV30 | - | TRBJ1-2 | -
CASSPTDRVGTEAFF | TGTGCCAGCAGCCCCACGGACAGGGTGGGCACTGAAGCTTTCTTT | TRBV11-3 | TRBD1 | TRBJ1-1 | -
CASSLTSGGETQYF | TGTGCCAGCAGCTTGACTAGCGGCGGGGAGACCCAGTACTTC | TRBV5-4 | TRBD2 | TRBJ2-5 | -
CASSSLNSDTQYF | TGCGCCAGCAGCTCTCTGAACTCAGATACGCAGTATTTT | TRBV5-1 | - | TRBJ2-3 | -
CASSELGLGNTIYF | TGTGCCAGCAGTGAACTGGGGCTCGGAAACACCATATATTTT | TRBV25-1 | - | TRBJ1-3 | -
CASHGGNVPNEKLFF | TGTGCCAGCCACGGCGGGAATGTCCCTAATGAAAAACTGTTTTTT | TRBV5-5 | - | TRBJ1-4 | -
CASTDIGGGAPLHF | TGTGCCAGCACCGATATAGGGGGGGGAGCACCCCTCCACTTT | TRBV7-9 | - | TRBJ1-6 | -
CASSLGQQNTEAFF | TGCGCCAGCAGCTTGGGACAGCAGAACACTGAAGCTTTCTTT | TRBV5-1 | - | TRBJ1-1 | few
CASGEGGHQPQHF | TGTGCCAGCGGAGAAGGGGGCCATCAGCCCCAGCATTTT | TRBV6-6 | TRBD1 | TRBJ1-5 | -
CASKAGTNSPLHF | TGTGCCAGCAAAGCAGGGACAAATTCACCCCTCCACTTT | TRBV6-4 | - | TRBJ1-6 | -
CASSLPRGDSPLHF | TGCGCCAGCAGCTTGCCCAGGGGTGATTCACCCCTCCACTTT | TRBV5-1 | - | TRBJ1-6 | -
CASSSYYNEQFF | TGTGCCAGCAGCTCCTACTACAATGAGCAGTTCTTC | TRBV5-6 | - | TRBJ2-1 | -
CATSREVTASYEQYF | TGTGCCACCAGCAGAGAAGTGACAGCCTCCTACGAGCAGTACTTC | TRBV15 | - | TRBJ2-7 | -
CASSKRGLTRDTTQLTRLYGYTF | TGCGCCAGCAGCAAGAGGGGGTTGACCAGAGACACAACTCAACTAACCCGTCTCTATGGCTACACCTTC | TRBV5-1 | - | TRBJ1-2 | -